The clone carrying this T cell receptor beta chain was found many times. Antigen unknown. These data belong to a study of metastatic and nonmetastatic thyroid tumors. Study observations and caveats: Across blood and tumor, TCR beta diversity in malignant thyroid tumors was reportedly significantly higher than in benign nodules.

The germline V gene has CDR1 MNHNS and CDR2 SASEGT. CDR3 length: 17 amino acids. V dropped 6 bases and J dropped 6 bases, with 21 bases sitting between them. TCRdb re-clonotyped the PCR reads via MiXCR. The profile shows 43,000 or so clones, about 15% of them singletons. Thyroid surgery was preceded by no treatment in any patient. This clonotype was obtained from a female donor with papillary thyroid cancer or a benign thyroid nodule (not recorded which). Some clones in this sample may be carry-over from other donors' samples. Sequencing was carried out using blood. The rearrangement uses TRBV6-1 and TRBJ1-6, with D perhaps TRBD1 (5 bases). The CDR3, as DNA: TGTGCCAGCAGCAGCCCGCTAATTTCAGGGAGTAATTCACCCCTCCACTTT. Its protein product is CASSSPLISGSNSPLHF.